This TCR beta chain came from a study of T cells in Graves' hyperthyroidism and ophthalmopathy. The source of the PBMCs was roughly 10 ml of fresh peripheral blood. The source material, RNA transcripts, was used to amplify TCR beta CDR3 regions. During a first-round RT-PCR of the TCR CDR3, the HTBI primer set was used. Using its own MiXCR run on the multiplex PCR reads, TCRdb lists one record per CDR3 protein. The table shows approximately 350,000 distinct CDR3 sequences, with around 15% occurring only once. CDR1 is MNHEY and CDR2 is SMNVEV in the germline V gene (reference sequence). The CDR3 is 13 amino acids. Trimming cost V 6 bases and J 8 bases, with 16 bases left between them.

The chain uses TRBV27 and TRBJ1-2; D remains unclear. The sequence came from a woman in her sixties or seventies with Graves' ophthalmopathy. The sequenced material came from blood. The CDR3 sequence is CASRDRAKGGYTF. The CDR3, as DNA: TGTGCCAGCAGGGACCGAGCAAAAGGGGGCTACACCTTC.